This entry describes one T cell receptor (beta chain). The sample originates from a study of CD8+CD57+ T cells in acquired aplastic anemia. Genomic DNA was employed as the template in profiling TCR beta VDJ and CDR3. TCRdb redid the calling of the reads with MiXCR, one entry per CDR3 protein. Altogether 110,000 or so distinct CDR3 sequences are present, roughly 50% being singletons, with the ten largest covering around a third. This CDR3 is 11 amino acids long. V was trimmed by 3 bases and J by 0 bases, leaving 2 bases between them. The V gene's germline CDR1 is DFQATT and CDR2 SNEGSKA (reference sequence).

Material for sequencing was sorted CD4+, CD8+, or CD8+CD57+ T cells (not recorded which) from PBMCs. The rearrangement links TRBV20-1 to TRBJ2-5; D gene uncertain. This TCR was sampled from a human donor in good health, serving as a control. CDR3 nucleotide sequence: TGCAGTGCTAGTCACCAAGAGACCCAGTACTTC. This codes for CSASHQETQYF.